Following are 4 T cell receptor beta chains from one sample sequenced in a study of T cell responses to AZD1222 COVID-19 vaccine. Profiling relied on immunoSEQ multiplex PCR, and the TCRdb table lists in-frame clones only, not all of them. This table has 99,000 or so clones, 88% appearing once. Source: peripheral blood, taken on day 0 of AZD1222 vaccination. The receptors were sampled from an adult in good health.

This chain uses TRBV5-8 with TRBJ2-2, with a weak D call TRBD2 (5 bases). The V gene lost 1 base and the J gene lost 6 bases, with 16 bases spanning the gap. Germline loops: CDR1 SGHTS, CDR2 YDEGEE. The CDR3 runs 16 residues. The DNA for the CDR3 is TGTGCCAGCAGCTTGTTACCGGGATCGGCAGCCGGGGAGCTGTTTTTT. Its protein is CASSLLPGSAAGELFF.

The chain joins TRBV19 to TRBJ2-7; TRBD2 might be the D (6 bases). Germline V gene lookup returns CDR1 LNHDA and CDR2 SQIVND (reference sequence). Trimming removed 4 bases at V and 2 bases at J, with 18 bases between. CDR3 length: 16 amino acids. CDR3 region: CASSNPGERAPYEQYF. The CDR3, as DNA: TGTGCCAGTAGTAACCCCGGGGAGCGGGCCCCCTACGAGCAGTACTTC.

V is TRBV19 and J is TRBJ2-7; 8 positions agree with TRBD2. CDR3 length: 14 amino acids. Germline V gene data show CDR1 as LNHDA and CDR2 as SQIVND (reference sequence). V lost 5 bases and J lost 2; bases outside the gene matches: 5. The CDR3 sequence: CASSQREPAYEQYF. CDR3 coding DNA: TGTGCCAGTAGTCAGCGGGAGCCGGCCTACGAGCAGTACTTC. Based on the CDR3 plus reference TRBV19 and TRBJ2-7, the full variable domain is DGGITQSPKYLFRKEGQNVTLSCEQNLNHDAMYWYRQDPGQGLRLIYYSQIVNDFQKGDIAEGYSVSREKKESFPLTVTSAQKNPTAFYLCASSQREPAYEQYFGPGTRLTVT.

Only one count was recorded for this clone. V is TRBV3-1 (or the pseudogene TRBV3-2) and J is TRBJ2-4, with 13 bases identical to TRBD2. The germline CDR1 and CDR2 sequences are LGHDT and YNNKEL (reference sequence). The CDR3 totals 16 residues. V trimming: 3 bases; J trimming: 9 bases; junction bases outside the gene matches: 8. Written as DNA, the CDR3 is TGTGCCAGCAGCCAGGGACTAGCGGGGAGCGATAGCATTCAGTACTTC. Translation gives CASSQGLAGSDSIQYF.